This TCR beta chain is drawn from a study of cytomegalovirus exposure and HLA in healthy donors. The CDR3 is 14 amino acids. Trimming removed 3 bases at V and 8 bases at J, with 13 bases between. From germline, CDR1 is SNHLY and CDR2 FYNNEI. 13 Jbeta primers and 60 Vbeta primers were used for the PCR. Data came from immunoSEQ multiplex PCR; TCRdb stores just in-frame clones and leaves some out. The sample holds over 200,000 clones, 70% to 85% seen once. The sequence was obtained from a woman aged 35 to 49 in good health and CMV-seronegative. The sequencing input was PBMCs. The chain has TRBV2 and TRBJ2-2; D might be TRBD2 (6 bases). CDR3 sequence reads: CASSEIIAAGELFF. Written as DNA, the CDR3 is TGTGCCAGCAGTGAGATCATAGCGGCTGGGGAGCTGTTTTTT.